The source of this TCR beta chain is a study of Ad26.COV2.S vaccination and SARS-CoV-2 variants. About the research overall: Donor joined the COV1001 Ad26.COV2.S trial arm.

Assay used: immunoSEQ multiplex PCR; TCRdb lists only in-frame clones, some missing. The sample has 450,000 to 550,000 clones; approximately 89% are singletons. Germline-derived CDR1 and CDR2 are SEHNR and FQNEAQ (reference sequence). The CDR3 runs 16 residues. Deletions cut 5 bases from V and 4 bases from J, with 20 bases between. Treatment described: around 19 received Ad26.COV2.S at low or high dose, single or two shots; 5 received placebo; per-sample allocation not given. Sampling occurred on day 63 after the first vaccine or placebo injection. A Boston adult aged 18-55 years was the donor. This clonotype originated in a person aged 18 to 59 who received the Ad26.COV2.S COVID-19 vaccine or a placebo. The chain couples TRBV7-9 to TRBJ1-1; D might be TRBD1 (6 bases). The sequencing here drew on peripheral blood, taken in a trial of Ad26.COV2.S vaccine versus placebo. CDR3 in amino acids: CASSPNVGARSTEAFF. CDR3 DNA: TGTGCCAGCAGCCCGAACGTGGGGGCGCGGAGCACTGAAGCTTTCTTT.